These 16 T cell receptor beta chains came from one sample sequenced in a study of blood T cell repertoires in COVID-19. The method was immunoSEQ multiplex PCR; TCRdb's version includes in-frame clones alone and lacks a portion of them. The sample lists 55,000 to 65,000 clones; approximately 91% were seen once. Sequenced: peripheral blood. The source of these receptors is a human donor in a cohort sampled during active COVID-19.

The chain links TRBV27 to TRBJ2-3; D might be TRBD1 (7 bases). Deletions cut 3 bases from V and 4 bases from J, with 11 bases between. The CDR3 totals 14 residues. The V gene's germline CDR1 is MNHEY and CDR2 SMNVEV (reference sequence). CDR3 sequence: CASSFQGGADTQYF. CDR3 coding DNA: TGTGCCAGCAGTTTCCAGGGGGGCGCAGATACGCAGTATTTT.

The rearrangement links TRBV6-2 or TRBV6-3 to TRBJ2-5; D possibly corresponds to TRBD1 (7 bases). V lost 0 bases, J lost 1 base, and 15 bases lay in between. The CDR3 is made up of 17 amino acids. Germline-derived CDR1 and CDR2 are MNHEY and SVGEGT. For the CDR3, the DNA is TGTGCCAGCAGTTACTCTTCAGGGGGGAGCGGCCAAGAGACCCAGTACTTC. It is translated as CASSYSSGGSGQETQYF.

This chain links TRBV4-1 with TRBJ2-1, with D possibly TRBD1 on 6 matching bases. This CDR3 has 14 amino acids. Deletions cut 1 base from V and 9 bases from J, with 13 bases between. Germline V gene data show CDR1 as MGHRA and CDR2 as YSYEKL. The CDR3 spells CASSQARGTGEQFF. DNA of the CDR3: TGCGCCAGCAGCCAAGCCAGGGGTACGGGTGAGCAGTTCTTC.

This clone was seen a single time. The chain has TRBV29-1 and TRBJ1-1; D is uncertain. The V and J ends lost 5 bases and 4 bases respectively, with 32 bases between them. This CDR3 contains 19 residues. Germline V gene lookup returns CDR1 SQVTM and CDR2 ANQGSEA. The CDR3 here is CSVRWPRSLRVLGSTEAFF. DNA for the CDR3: TGCAGCGTTCGATGGCCCCGATCGCTCCGGGTCCTAGGATCCACTGAAGCTTTCTTT.

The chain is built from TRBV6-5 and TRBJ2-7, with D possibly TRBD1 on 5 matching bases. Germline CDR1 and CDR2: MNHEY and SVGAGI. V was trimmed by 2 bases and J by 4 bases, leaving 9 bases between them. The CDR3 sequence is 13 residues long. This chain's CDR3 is CASSYPPGYEQYF. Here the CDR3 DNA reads TGTGCCAGCAGTTACCCGCCAGGGTACGAGCAGTACTTC.

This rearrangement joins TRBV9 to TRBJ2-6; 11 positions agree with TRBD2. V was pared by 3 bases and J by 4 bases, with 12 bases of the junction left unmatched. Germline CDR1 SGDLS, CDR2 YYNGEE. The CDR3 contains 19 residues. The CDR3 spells CASSAPGLAGPSGANVLTF. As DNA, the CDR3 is TGTGCCAGCAGCGCTCCTGGACTAGCGGGTCCCTCAGGGGCCAACGTCCTGACTTTC. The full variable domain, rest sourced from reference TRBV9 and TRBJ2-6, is DSGVTQTPKHLITATGQRVTLRCSPRSGDLSVYWYQQSLDQGLQFLIQYYNGEERAKGNILERFSAQQFPDLHSELNLSSLELGDSALYFCASSAPGLAGPSGANVLTFGAGSRLTVL.

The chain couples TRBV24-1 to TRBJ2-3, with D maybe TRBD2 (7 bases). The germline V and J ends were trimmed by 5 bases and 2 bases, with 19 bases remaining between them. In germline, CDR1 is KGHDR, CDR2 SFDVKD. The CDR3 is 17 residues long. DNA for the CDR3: TGTGCCACCAGTGGTTACAAGGGGGGGGGCCCCACAGATACGCAGTATTTT. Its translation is CATSGYKGGGPTDTQYF.

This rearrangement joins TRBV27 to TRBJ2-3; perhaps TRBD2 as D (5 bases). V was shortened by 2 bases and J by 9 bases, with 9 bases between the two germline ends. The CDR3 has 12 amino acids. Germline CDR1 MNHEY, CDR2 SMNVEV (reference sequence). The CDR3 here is CASSLTGGTQYF. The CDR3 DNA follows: TGTGCCAGCAGTTTAACGGGCGGGACGCAGTATTTT.

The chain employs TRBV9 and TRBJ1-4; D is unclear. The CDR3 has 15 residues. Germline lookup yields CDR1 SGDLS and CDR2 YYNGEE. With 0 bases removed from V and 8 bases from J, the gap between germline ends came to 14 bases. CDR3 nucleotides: TGTGCCAGCAGCGTAGAACCCGGCCCGAGGGAAAAACTGTTTTTT. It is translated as CASSVEPGPREKLFF.

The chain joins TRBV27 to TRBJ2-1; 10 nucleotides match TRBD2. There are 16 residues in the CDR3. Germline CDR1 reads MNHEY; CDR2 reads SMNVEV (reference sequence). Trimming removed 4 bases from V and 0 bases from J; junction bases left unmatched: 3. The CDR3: CASSSPSGSSYNEQFF. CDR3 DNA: TGTGCCAGCAGTTCCCCTAGCGGGAGCTCCTACAATGAGCAGTTCTTC.

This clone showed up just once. The CDR3: CASSNRVAFYGANVLTF. In DNA form, the CDR3 reads TGTGCCAGCAGCAACAGGGTTGCGTTCTATGGGGCCAACGTCCTGACTTTC. V is TRBV5-6 and J is TRBJ2-6, with D tentatively TRBD1 (6 bases). CDR3 length equals 17 residues. Germline CDR1 reads SGHDT; CDR2 reads YYEEEE. V lost 4 bases and J 3 bases, leaving 17 bases between the germline ends.

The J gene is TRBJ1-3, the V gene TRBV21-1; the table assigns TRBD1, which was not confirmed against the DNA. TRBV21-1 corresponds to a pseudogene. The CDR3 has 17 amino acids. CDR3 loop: CASKNLINRDSGNTIYF. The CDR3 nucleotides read TGTGCCAGCAAAAACTTAATTAACAGGGACTCTGGAAACACCATATATTTT.

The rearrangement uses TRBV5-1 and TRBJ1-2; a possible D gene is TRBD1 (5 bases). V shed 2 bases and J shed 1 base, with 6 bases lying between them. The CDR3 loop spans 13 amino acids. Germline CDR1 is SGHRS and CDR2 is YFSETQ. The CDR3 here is CASSFDSNYGYTF. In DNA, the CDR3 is TGCGCCAGCAGCTTTGACAGTAACTATGGCTACACCTTC.

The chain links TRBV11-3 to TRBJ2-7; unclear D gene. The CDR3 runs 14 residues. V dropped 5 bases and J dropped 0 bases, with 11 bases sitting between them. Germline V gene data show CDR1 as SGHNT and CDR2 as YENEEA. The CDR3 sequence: CASSPGQVSYEQYF. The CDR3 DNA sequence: TGTGCCAGCAGCCCTGGGCAGGTCTCCTACGAGCAGTACTTC.

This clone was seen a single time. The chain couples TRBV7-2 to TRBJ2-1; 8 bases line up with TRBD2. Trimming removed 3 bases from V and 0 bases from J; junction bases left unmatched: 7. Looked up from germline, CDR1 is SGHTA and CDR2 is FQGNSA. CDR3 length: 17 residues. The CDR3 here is CASSLNIAGLSYNEQFF. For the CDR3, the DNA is TGTGCCAGCAGCTTGAATATAGCGGGACTCTCCTACAATGAGCAGTTCTTC.

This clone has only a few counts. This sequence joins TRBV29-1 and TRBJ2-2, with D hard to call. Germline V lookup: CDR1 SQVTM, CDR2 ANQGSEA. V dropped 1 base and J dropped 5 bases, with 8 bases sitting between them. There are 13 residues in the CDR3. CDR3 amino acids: CSVEGASTGELFF. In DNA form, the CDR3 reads TGCAGCGTTGAAGGGGCCAGTACCGGGGAGCTGTTTTTT.